These 17 T cell receptor beta chains share one sample of origin, sequenced in a study of cytotoxic CD8 clonotypes in ibrutinib-treated CLL. TCRdb's copy holds only in-frame clones and misses some; the assay was immunoSEQ multiplex PCR. Here the sample spans roughly 180,000 clones, about 72% being singletons. The specimen comprised PBMCs, sampled after 24 months of ibrutinib treatment. Receptor source: a human donor with chronic lymphocytic leukemia.

The chain couples TRBV6-5 to TRBJ1-1; D remains ambiguous. The CDR3 runs to 13 residues. V was clipped by 8 bases and J by 0 bases, with 10 bases between them. Germline loops: CDR1 MNHEY, CDR2 SVGAGI. As DNA, the CDR3 is TGTGCCAGCGGCCCTCAGTTGAACACTGAAGCTTTCTTT. Its protein product is CASGPQLNTEAFF.

In its sample, this clone was seen a few times. The chain links TRBV5-4 to TRBJ2-7, with no clear D. CDR3 length equals 14 residues. The germline gives CDR1 SGHNT, CDR2 YYREEE (reference sequence). V lost 0 bases and J 6 bases, leaving 13 bases between the germline ends. CDR3 sequence (DNA): TGTGCCAGCAGCTTGGGACACCAAACGAGCGAGCAGTACTTC. The encoded protein is CASSLGHQTSEQYF.

The chain has TRBV6-1 and TRBJ2-7; D tentatively fits TRBD1 or TRBD2 (5 bases each). Germline V gene sequence: CDR1 MNHNS, CDR2 SASEGT. The CDR3 is made up of 14 amino acids. V was cut by 3 bases and J by 2 bases, with 11 bases left in between. The CDR3 protein is CASSDRDQTYEQYF. CDR3 coding DNA: TGTGCCAGCAGTGACCGGGACCAAACCTACGAGCAGTACTTC.

V usage is TRBV6-1 and J usage is TRBJ2-1; 9 bases are a match to TRBD2. The ends lost 9 bases at V and 2 bases at J; junction bases unmatched: 2. The V gene's germline CDR1 is MNHNS and CDR2 SASEGT. The CDR3 is made up of 13 amino acids. The CDR3 protein is CASCGRAYNEQFF. The CDR3 nucleotides are TGTGCCAGTTGCGGGAGGGCCTACAATGAGCAGTTCTTC.

The V gene is TRBV6-5, the J gene TRBJ1-1; TRBD1 agrees at 7 bases. V shed 8 bases and J 1 base; nucleotides not matched to a gene: 4. This CDR3 spans 13 amino acids. From germline, CDR1 is MNHEY and CDR2 SVGAGI. CDR3 sequence (DNA): TGTGCCAGCGCCTCAGGGGGGAACACTGAAGCTTTCTTT. Translating gives CASASGGNTEAFF.

About this clone itself: The same CDR3 also results from other DNA sequences found in this sample. The rearrangement links TRBV15 to TRBJ2-7; unclear D gene. The CDR3 length is 12 residues. The V end lost 1 base, the J end lost 2 bases, and 3 bases lay between the germline ends. CDR1 LNHNV and CDR2 YYDKDF come from the germline V gene (reference sequence). The CDR3 DNA reads TGTGCCACCAGCAGAGGTGCCTACGAGCAGTACTTC. This codes for CATSRGAYEQYF.

J is TRBJ1-1 and V is TRBV7-9, with D perhaps TRBD1 (6 bases). Germline assignment: CDR1 SEHNR and CDR2 FQNEAQ (reference sequence). This CDR3 region has 15 residues. V shed 5 bases and J shed 6 bases, with 19 bases lying between them. The CDR3 DNA sequence: TGTGCCAGCAGCCATGGGACACCATCTTGGGCTGAAGCTTTCTTT. Translation: CASSHGTPSWAEAFF.

This clone was counted a single time. Other DNA sequences of this sample code for an identical CDR3. The chain has TRBV19 and TRBJ2-7; the D gene is possibly TRBD2 (5 bases). V was cut by 1 base and J by 0 bases, with 7 bases left in between. The CDR3 is made up of 14 amino acids. Looked up from germline, CDR1 is LNHDA and CDR2 is SQIVND (reference sequence). The CDR3 spells CASSIVGSSYEQYF. In DNA, the CDR3 is TGTGCCAGTAGTATAGTGGGGAGCTCCTACGAGCAGTACTTC.

Of note for this clone: The junction shows a germline mismatch at one end, possibly a read error. The chain employs TRBV6-1 and TRBJ2-3, with 10 bases fitting TRBD2. CDR1 MNHNS and CDR2 SASEGT come from the germline V gene. The CDR3 is 16 residues long. The CDR3 loop reads CASREGSSGRWDTQYF. CDR3 nucleotide sequence: TGTGCCAGCAGGGAAGGGAGTAGCGGGAGGTGGGATACGCAGTATTTT.

CDR3 region: CASSTRNTEAFF. CDR3 sequence (DNA): TGCGCCAGCAGCACTCGGAACACTGAAGCTTTCTTT. This chain uses TRBV5-1 with TRBJ1-1; no definite D call. This CDR3 spans 12 amino acids. Trimming shortened V by 4 bases and J by 1 base, and 5 bases separated the two germline ends. Per the germline V gene, CDR1 is SGHRS and CDR2 is YFSETQ.

The chain has TRBV7-9 and TRBJ2-2; 15 bases map to TRBD2. The CDR3 length is 18 residues. With V trimmed by 7 bases and J by 4 bases, 10 bases remained unmatched. CDR1 SEHNR and CDR2 FQNEAQ come from the germline V gene (reference sequence). CDR3 DNA sequence: TGTGCCAGCACCCATGGACTAGCGGGAGGGCGGGCCACCGGGGAGCTGTTTTTT. It codes for CASTHGLAGGRATGELFF.

The rearrangement uses TRBV5-4 and TRBJ1-2; 7 bases map to TRBD1. The CDR3 length is 13 residues. The V segment lost 4 bases and the J segment 2 bases; nucleotides outside the gene matches: 2. CDR1 and CDR2 from the germline V gene are SGHNT and YYREEE (reference sequence). This CDR3 reads CASSPGGNYGYTF. The CDR3 DNA reads TGTGCCAGCAGCCCAGGGGGGAACTATGGCTACACCTTC.

The sample holds a few counts of this clone. The chain employs TRBV6-5 and TRBJ1-2; D unresolved. V lost 4 bases and J lost 4, with 13 bases in between. This CDR3 contains 14 residues. CDR1 and CDR2 from the germline V gene are MNHEY and SVGAGI. This CDR3 is CASSSRSRSYGYTF. The CDR3 nucleotides are TGTGCCAGCAGTTCGCGTTCGAGGTCCTATGGCTACACCTTC.

DNA of the CDR3: TGTGCCAGCAGCCAACGACAGGGCTACTACGAGCAGTACTTC. Encoded protein: CASSQRQGYYEQYF. This chain links TRBV14 with TRBJ2-7; 7 nucleotides agree with TRBD1. CDR1 and CDR2 (germline): SGHDN, FVKESK. The CDR3 consists of 14 residues. Unmatched junction bases numbered 4, after V lost 2 bases and J lost 3 bases. Supplemented by reference TRBV14 and TRBJ2-7, the full variable domain reads EAGVTQFPSHSVIEKGQTVTLRCDPISGHDNLYWYRRVMGKEIKFLLHFVKESKQDESGMPNNRFLAERTGGTYSTLKVQPAELEDSGVYFCASSQRQGYYEQYFGPGTRLTVT.

The chain uses TRBV9 and TRBJ2-5; TRBD1 matches 7 bases. Germline loops: CDR1 SGDLS, CDR2 YYNGEE. Losses at the gene ends were 2 bases for V and 3 bases for J; bases not matched to a gene: 7. The CDR3 extends over 15 amino acids. CDR3 region: CASSVGPGTEETQYF. The CDR3 nucleotides are TGTGCCAGCAGCGTTGGCCCCGGGACAGAAGAGACCCAGTACTTC.

A single count supports this clone. The chain couples TRBV19 to TRBJ2-7, with 8 bases matching TRBD1. Germline CDR1 LNHDA, CDR2 SQIVND (reference sequence). CDR3 length: 18 residues. Unmatched junction bases numbered 15, after V lost 4 bases and J lost 1 base. CDR3 sequence reads: CASSNTRQGTGVSYEQYF. The CDR3 region has the DNA TGTGCCAGTAGTAATACTCGGCAGGGGACAGGAGTTTCCTACGAGCAGTACTTC. Full variable domain (rest looked up from reference TRBV19 and TRBJ2-7): DGGITQSPKYLFRKEGQNVTLSCEQNLNHDAMYWYRQDPGQGLRLIYYSQIVNDFQKGDIAEGYSVSREKKESFPLTVTSAQKNPTAFYLCASSNTRQGTGVSYEQYFGPGTRLTVT.

V usage is TRBV25-1 and J usage is TRBJ1-2; D perhaps matches TRBD1 (5 bases). CDR1 MGHDK and CDR2 SYGVNS come from the germline V gene. Trimming left V 6 bases short and J 3 bases short, with 14 bases between. The CDR3 loop spans 14 amino acids. In nucleotides, the CDR3 is TGTGCCAGCAGGGCCCATGGAGGGGACTATGGCTACACCTTC. Residues: CASRAHGGDYGYTF.